This T cell receptor beta chain derives from a study of beta chain features in type 1 diabetes. Overall study context: Examined across all samples were about 99,000,000 sorted cells. Study conclusions and caveats: There was a moderate but significant shortening of TCRB CDR3s in all four CD4+ subsets of Type 1 diabetes patients. It was not settled here whether HLA type affects TCRB rearrangement.

On this clone itself: The antigen is not known.

Sequenced material consisted of expressed TCRB transcripts (all of the isolated RNA was reverse transcribed). Each sample of naive, central memory or regulatory T cells had, on average, around 3.5 million reads. TCRdb keeps only in-frame clones here, not all; method: immunoSEQ multiplex PCR. Of 300,000 to 450,000 clones in the sample, roughly 12% are singletons; the top ten hold roughly 0.0097%. The authors sorted CD4+ naive, central memory, regulatory and stem cell-like memory cells via CD45RO/CCR7/CD25/CD127/CD95/CD27. From germline, CDR1 is MGHDK and CDR2 SYGVNS. The CDR3 consists of 13 residues. Trimming pared 7 bases from V and 0 bases from J, leaving 4 bases between.

The sample was naive CD4+ T cells from blood. V usage is TRBV25-1 and J usage is TRBJ2-6; no clear D. This TCR derives from a woman aged 18-30 years with type 1 diabetes. The CDR3 nucleotides are TGTGCCAGCATTAGCTCTGGGGCCAACGTCCTGACTTTC. Translation gives CASISSGANVLTF.